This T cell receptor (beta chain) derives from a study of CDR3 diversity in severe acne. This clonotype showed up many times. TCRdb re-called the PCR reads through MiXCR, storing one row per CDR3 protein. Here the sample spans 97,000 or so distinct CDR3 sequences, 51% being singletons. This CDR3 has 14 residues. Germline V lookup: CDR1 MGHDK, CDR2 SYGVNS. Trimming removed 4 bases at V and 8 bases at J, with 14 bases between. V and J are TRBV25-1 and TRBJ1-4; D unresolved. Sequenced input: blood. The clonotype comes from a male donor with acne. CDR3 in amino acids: CASSAGGEWEKLFF. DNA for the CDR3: TGTGCCAGCAGTGCGGGTGGTGAGTGGGAAAAACTGTTTTTT.